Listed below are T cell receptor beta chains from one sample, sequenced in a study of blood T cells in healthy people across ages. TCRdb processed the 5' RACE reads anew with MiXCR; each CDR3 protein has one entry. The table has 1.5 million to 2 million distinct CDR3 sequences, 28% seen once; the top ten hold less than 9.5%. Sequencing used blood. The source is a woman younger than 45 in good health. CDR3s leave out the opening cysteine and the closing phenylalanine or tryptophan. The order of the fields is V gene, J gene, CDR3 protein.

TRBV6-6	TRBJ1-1	ASSYSDRPEAF
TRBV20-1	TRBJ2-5	SARERGKVGEAQY
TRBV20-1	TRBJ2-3	SASSADTQY
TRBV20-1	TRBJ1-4	SARDMRFANEKLF
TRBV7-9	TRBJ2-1	ASSPWRDEQF
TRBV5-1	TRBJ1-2	ASSSTGTGGYT
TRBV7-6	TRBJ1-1	ASSSQGQLNTEAF
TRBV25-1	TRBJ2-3	ASSESGQGLRDTDTQY
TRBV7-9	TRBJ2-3	ASSYSLAGRSSTDTQY
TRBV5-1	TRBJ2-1	ASSSGLNGHEQF
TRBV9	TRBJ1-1	ASSHEGYNTEAF
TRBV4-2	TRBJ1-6	ASSQAWAGNSYNSPLH
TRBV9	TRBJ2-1	ASSPAVEVETQF
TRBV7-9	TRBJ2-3	ASSASVNLIDTQY
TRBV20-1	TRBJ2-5	SAIARGHQETQY
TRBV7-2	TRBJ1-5	ASSLGGRAPQH
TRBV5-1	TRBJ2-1	ASSFAREEQF
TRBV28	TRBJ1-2	ASSSPGTRINYGYT
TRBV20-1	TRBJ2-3	SARVLAGGGTDTQY
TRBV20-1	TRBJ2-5	SASRGRLGETQY
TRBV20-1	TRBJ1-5	SATDTTSNQPQH
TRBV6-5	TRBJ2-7	ASRPLAGRQYSEQY